These 2 T cell receptor beta chains originate from one sample sequenced in a study of cytomegalovirus exposure and HLA in healthy donors. The PCR contained 60 Vbeta and 13 Jbeta primers. The assay was immunoSEQ multiplex PCR, and TCRdb's table has in-frame clones only and misses some. The data show 150,000 to 200,000 clones, with 82% seen just once and over 1.5% held by the top ten. The specimen sequenced was PBMCs. These receptors were taken from a man aged 35-49 years in good health and CMV-seronegative.

The chain joins TRBV11-2 to TRBJ2-2, with D possibly matching TRBD1 (6 bases). Trimming cost V 5 bases and J 6 bases, with 13 bases left between them. This CDR3 has 14 amino acids. The V gene's germline CDR1 is SGHAT and CDR2 FQNNGV. The CDR3 region has the DNA TGTGCCAGCAGCCGAGACAGGACAGCCGGGGAGCTGTTTTTT. Its translation: CASSRDRTAGELFF.

Worth noting for this clone: Other nucleotide sequences in the sample specify the same CDR3. The chain couples TRBV5-1 to TRBJ2-7; 8 bases fit TRBD1. The trim removed 0 bases at V and 2 bases at J, leaving 1 base unmatched. The germline V gene encodes CDR1 SGHRS and CDR2 YFSETQ. This CDR3 spans 14 amino acids. CDR3 nucleotides: TGCGCCAGCAGCTTGGAACAGGGGGCCTACGAGCAGTACTTC. Its translation is CASSLEQGAYEQYF.